This entry lists 13 T cell receptor beta chains sequenced from one sample in a study of cytomegalovirus exposure and HLA in healthy donors. 60 Vbeta and 13 Jbeta primers were used in PCR. Clones were sequenced by immunoSEQ multiplex PCR, and TCRdb holds only the in-frame ones, with some missing. The repertoire has about 140,000 clones, 60% to 85% of them found once; the top ten carry about 2%. The sample taken for sequencing was PBMCs. The receptors derive from a man in his forties in good health and CMV-seronegative.

The genes are TRBV10-2 and TRBJ2-3; 9 bases are a match to TRBD2. Germline CDR1 WSHSY, CDR2 SAAADI. V was clipped by 7 bases and J by 0 bases; unmatched bases: 2. The CDR3 has 14 amino acids. The CDR3 sequence is CASTSGASTDTQYF. CDR3 nucleotides: TGCGCCAGCACTAGCGGGGCAAGCACAGATACGCAGTATTTT.

The genes are TRBV5-1 and TRBJ1-1; D gene uncertain. The V gene lost 2 bases and the J gene lost 1 base, with 9 bases spanning the gap. Germline CDR1 reads SGHRS; CDR2 reads YFSETQ. CDR3 length: 14 amino acids. The CDR3 bases are TGCGCCAGCAGCTTCAGGCAGGCGAACACTGAAGCTTTCTTT. As protein: CASSFRQANTEAFF.

The chain combines TRBV4-2 with TRBJ2-3; 9 positions agree with TRBD1. The germline gives CDR1 LGHNA, CDR2 YNFKEQ. The CDR3 totals 17 residues. V lost 2 bases to trimming and J lost 3 bases; unmatched junction nucleotides: 9. As DNA, the CDR3 is TGTGCCAGCAGCCAATTGGGACCGGGACAGGGAACAGATACGCAGTATTTT. Its protein product is CASSQLGPGQGTDTQYF.

V gene TRBV6-5 combines with J gene TRBJ1-2, with D perhaps matching TRBD1 (6 bases). The germline V gene encodes CDR1 MNHEY and CDR2 SVGAGI. The length of the CDR3 is 11 residues. V was cut by 7 bases and J by 4 bases, with 7 bases left in between. The CDR3 reads CASKQGYGYTF. CDR3 DNA: TGTGCCAGCAAACAGGGCTATGGCTACACCTTC.

This rearrangement joins TRBV7-8 to TRBJ2-5, with 11 nucleotides matching TRBD1. The CDR3 runs to 16 residues. Germline V lookup: CDR1 SGHVS, CDR2 FQNEAQ. The J segment lost 4 bases and the V segment lost 4 bases, leaving 8 bases of the junction unmatched. CDR3 DNA: TGTGCCAGCAGCTCTGGACAGGGGGCGTTCGGAGAGACCCAGTACTTC. It is translated as CASSSGQGAFGETQYF.

The chain carries TRBV4-1 and TRBJ2-1; 8 bases map to TRBD2. The CDR3 is 16 residues long. After removal of 3 bases from V and 2 bases from J, the junction contained 6 bases not matched to a gene. CDR1 and CDR2 (germline): MGHRA, YSYEKL. The CDR3 bases are TGCGCCAGCAGCCACAATCCGGGACTAGCCTACAATGAGCAGTTCTTC. This translates into CASSHNPGLAYNEQFF.

The chain has TRBV28 and TRBJ1-6; no clear D. The CDR3 is made up of 15 amino acids. V lost 10 bases and J lost 0, with 13 bases in between. Germline V gives CDR1 MDHEN, CDR2 SYDVKM. The CDR3 DNA sequence: TGTGCCACCTCCCCGGGGATCTCCTATAATTCACCCCTCCACTTT. This translates into CATSPGISYNSPLHF. Using reference TRBV28 and TRBJ1-6 for the parts outside the CDR3, the full variable domain is DVKVTQSSRYLVKRTGEKVFLECVQDMDHENMFWYRQDPGLGLRLIYFSYDVKMKEKGDIPEGYSVSREKKERFSLILESASTNQTSMYLCATSPGISYNSPLHFGNGTRLTVT.

Here the CDR3 DNA reads TGTGCCAGCTCACCCGTTCAAGGTGGGACTAGCGCAGATACGCAGTATTTT. Translated, it gives CASSPVQGGTSADTQYF. The J gene is TRBJ2-3, the V gene TRBV18, with 10 bases identical to TRBD2. In germline, CDR1 is KGHSH, CDR2 LQKENI. With V trimmed by 3 bases and J by 4 bases, 10 bases remained unmatched. CDR3 length equals 17 residues.

The chain employs TRBV5-8 and TRBJ2-7; D call uncertain. The germline V and J ends were trimmed by 5 bases and 3 bases, with 9 bases remaining between them. Germline V gene lookup returns CDR1 SGHTS and CDR2 YDEGEE. The CDR3 contains 12 residues. The CDR3 loop is CASRKTFYEQYF. CDR3 bases: TGTGCCAGCAGAAAGACATTCTACGAGCAGTACTTC.

V and J are TRBV7-8 and TRBJ2-7; 9 bases map to TRBD1. With 2 bases clipped from V and 3 bases from J, the junction kept 5 bases outside the gene matches. The CDR3 contains 15 residues. Germline V gives CDR1 SGHVS, CDR2 FQNEAQ. CDR3 sequence: CASSLTGQGYYEQYF. The CDR3 coding sequence is TGTGCCAGCAGCTTAACCGGACAGGGGTACTACGAGCAGTACTTC.

The chain carries TRBV5-4 and TRBJ2-2; a weak D match, TRBD2 (6 bases). Trimming shortened V by 0 bases and J by 4 bases, and 13 bases separated the two germline ends. Germline V lookup: CDR1 SGHNT, CDR2 YYREEE (reference sequence). This CDR3 region has 16 residues. Here the CDR3 reads CASSLAASVFTGELFF. The CDR3 bases are TGTGCCAGCAGCTTGGCCGCTAGCGTGTTCACCGGGGAGCTGTTTTTT.

The chain recombines TRBV7-6 with TRBJ2-1, with 8 bases that match TRBD1. Germline CDR1 SGHVS, CDR2 FNYEAQ. V lost 5 bases, J lost 3 bases, and 6 bases stayed unmatched. The CDR3 spans 15 residues. CDR3 amino acids: CASSPRGQGYNEQFF. In DNA, the CDR3 is TGTGCCAGCAGCCCCCGCGGACAGGGCTACAATGAGCAGTTCTTC.

The CDR3 spells CASSSGTVFQETQYF. DNA for the CDR3: TGTGCCAGCAGTTCCGGCACAGTTTTTCAAGAGACCCAGTACTTC. The chain uses TRBV28 and TRBJ2-5; D gene uncertain. Trimming stripped 4 bases from V and 2 bases from J, with 14 bases between. The CDR3 sequence is 15 residues long. Germline-derived CDR1 and CDR2 are MDHEN and SYDVKM.